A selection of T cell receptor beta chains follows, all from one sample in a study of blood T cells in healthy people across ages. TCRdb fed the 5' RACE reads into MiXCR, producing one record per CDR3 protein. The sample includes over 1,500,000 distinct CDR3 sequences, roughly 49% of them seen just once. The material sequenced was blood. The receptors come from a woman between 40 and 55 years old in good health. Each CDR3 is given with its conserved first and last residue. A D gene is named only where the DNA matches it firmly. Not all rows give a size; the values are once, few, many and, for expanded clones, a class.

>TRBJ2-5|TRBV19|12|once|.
TGTGCCAGTAGTATGGAGGGGGGGACCCAGTACTTC
CASSMEGGTQYF
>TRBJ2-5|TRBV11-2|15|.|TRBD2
TGTGCCAGCAGCCAGGCGGGACTAGCTTCGAATGAGCAGTACTTC
CASSQAGLASNEQYF
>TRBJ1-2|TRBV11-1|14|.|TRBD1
TGTGCCAGCAGCTTAAGTCGGACAGGGAAGGGCTACACCTTC
CASSLSRTGKGYTF
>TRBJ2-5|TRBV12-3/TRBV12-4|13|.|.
TGTGCCAGCAGTTTAGTGGGGCGAAGTCCCCAGTACTTC
CASSLVGRSPQYF
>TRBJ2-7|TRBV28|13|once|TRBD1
TGCGCCAGCAGTGTCCAGGGGGCATTCGAGCAGTACTTC
CASSVQGAFEQYF
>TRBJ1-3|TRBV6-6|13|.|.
TGTGCCAGCAGCATAGGGGCTGGAAACACCATATATTTT
CASSIGAGNTIYF
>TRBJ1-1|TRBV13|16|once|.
TGTGCCAGCAGCTTAGGGCTCTCGAGGGGGTCGTCGGAAGCTTTCTTT
CASSLGLSRGSSEAFF
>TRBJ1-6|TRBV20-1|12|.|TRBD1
TGCAGTGGGGACAGGGCAAATTCACCCCTCCACTTT
CSGDRANSPLHF
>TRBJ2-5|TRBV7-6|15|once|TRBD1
TGTGCCAGCAGCTTATTGGGACAGCGGTCGGAGACCCAGTACTTC
CASSLLGQRSETQYF
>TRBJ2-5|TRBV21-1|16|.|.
TGTGCCAGCAGCAAAGAGGGCGGGGGGGCGTCTGAGACCCAGTACTTC
CASSKEGGGASETQYF
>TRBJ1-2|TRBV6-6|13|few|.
TGTGCCAGCATGTCCGGCAGGGAGGATGGCTACACCTTC
CASMSGREDGYTF
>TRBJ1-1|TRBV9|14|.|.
TGTGCCAGCAGCCCGCACGAAGGGAACACTGAAGCTTTCTTT
CASSPHEGNTEAFF
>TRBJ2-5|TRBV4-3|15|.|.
TGCGCCAGCAGCCAAAGCCTAGGGGGACAAGAGACCCAGTACTTC
CASSQSLGGQETQYF
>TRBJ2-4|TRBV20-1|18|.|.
TGCAGTGCTAGGTTCGGGGCTGGAGGGGGGGCGGTAACTTCAGGGCAGTACTTC
CSARFGAGGGAVTSGQYF
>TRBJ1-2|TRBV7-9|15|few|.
TGTGCCAGCAGCTGGGACGTCCCGCTCCCTTATGGCTACACCTTC
CASSWDVPLPYGYTF
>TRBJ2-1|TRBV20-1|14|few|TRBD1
TGCAGTGCTAGAGAGGACAGGGGGTATAGTGAGCAGTTCTTC
CSAREDRGYSEQFF
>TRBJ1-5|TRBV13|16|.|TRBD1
TGTGCCAGCAGCTTCCACAGGGGCGACGGCAATCAGCCCCAGCATTTT
CASSFHRGDGNQPQHF
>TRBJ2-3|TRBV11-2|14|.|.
TGTGCCAGCAGCGGAGAGGGAGACACAGATACGCAGTATTTT
CASSGEGDTDTQYF
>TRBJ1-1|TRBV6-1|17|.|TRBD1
TGTGCCAGCAGCCGTTATACCGGGACAGGAGTGAACACTGAAGCTTTCTTT
CASSRYTGTGVNTEAFF
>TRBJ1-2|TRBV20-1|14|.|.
TGCAGTGCTAGAGAAACAGGTCTCGTCTATGGCCACACCTTC
CSARETGLVYGHTF
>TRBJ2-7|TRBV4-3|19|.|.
TGCGCCAGCAGCCAAGAAACGCGACAGATATTACCCTCCTACAATGAGCAGTACTTC
CASSQETRQILPSYNEQYF
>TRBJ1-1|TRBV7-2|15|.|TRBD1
TGTGCCAGCAGCGGGACAGGGGCCCTCGGTATTGGGGCTTTCTTT
CASSGTGALGIGAFF
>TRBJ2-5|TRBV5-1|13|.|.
TGCGCCAGCAGCGCCCTGGTTCAAGAGACCCAGTACTTC
CASSALVQETQYF
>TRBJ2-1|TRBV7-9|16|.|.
TGTGCCAGCAGCCCACGAAGTACAGATTCCTACAATGAGCAGTTCTTC
CASSPRSTDSYNEQFF